This T cell receptor beta chain was sequenced for a study of blood T cell repertoires in COVID-19. Study-level information: COVID-19 samples collected from the United States, Italy and Spain covered acute and convalescent phases.

Grouping used clinical history reported by participants in a survey and questionnaire. Original methodology: Cell counts per sample came from amplifying reference gene primers. Profiling relied on immunoSEQ multiplex PCR, and the TCRdb table lists in-frame clones only, not all of them. That table supplies the V and J calls and clone size; D and trimming were determined from the DNA. The profile shows a few hundred thousand clones, 80% to 85% of them singletons. The CDR3 length is 13 residues. The germline CDR1 and CDR2 sequences are SGHDN and FVKESK. Trimming took 4 bases from V and 4 from J, leaving 10 bases between them.

Sequencing input: PBMCs or T cells enriched from blood (not recorded which). V usage is TRBV14 and J usage is TRBJ1-2, with D possibly TRBD1 on 5 matching bases. This sequence was found in a woman in her forties who had recovered from COVID-19. The CDR3 protein is CASSPGISYGYTF. The CDR3, as DNA: TGTGCCAGCAGCCCAGGGATATCCTATGGCTACACCTTC.